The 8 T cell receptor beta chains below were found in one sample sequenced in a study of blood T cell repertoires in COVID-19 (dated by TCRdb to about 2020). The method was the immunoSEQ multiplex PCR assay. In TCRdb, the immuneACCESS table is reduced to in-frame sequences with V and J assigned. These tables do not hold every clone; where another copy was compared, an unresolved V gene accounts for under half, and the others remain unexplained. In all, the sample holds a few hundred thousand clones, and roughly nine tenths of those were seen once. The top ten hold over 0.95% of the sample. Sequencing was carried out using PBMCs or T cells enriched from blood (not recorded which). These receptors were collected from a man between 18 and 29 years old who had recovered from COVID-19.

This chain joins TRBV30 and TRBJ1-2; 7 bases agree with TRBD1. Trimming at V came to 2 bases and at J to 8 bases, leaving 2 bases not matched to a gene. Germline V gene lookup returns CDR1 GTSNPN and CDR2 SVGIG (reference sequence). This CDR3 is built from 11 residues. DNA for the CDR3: TGTGCCTGGAGTCAGGGGGTGGGCTACACCTTC. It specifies CAWSQGVGYTF.

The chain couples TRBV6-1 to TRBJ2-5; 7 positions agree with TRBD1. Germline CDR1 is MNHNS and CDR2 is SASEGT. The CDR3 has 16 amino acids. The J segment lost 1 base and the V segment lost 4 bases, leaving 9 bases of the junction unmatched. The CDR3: CASSARPTGIQETQYF. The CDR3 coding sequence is TGTGCCAGCAGTGCCCGCCCGACAGGGATCCAAGAGACCCAGTACTTC.

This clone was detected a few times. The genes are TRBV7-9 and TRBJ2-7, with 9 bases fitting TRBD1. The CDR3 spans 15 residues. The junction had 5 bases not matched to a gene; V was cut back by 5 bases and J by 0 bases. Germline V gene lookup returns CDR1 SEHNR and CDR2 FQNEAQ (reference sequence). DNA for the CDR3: TGTGCCAGCAGCACCTCGACAGGGGGCTCCTACGAGCAGTACTTC. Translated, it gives CASSTSTGGSYEQYF.

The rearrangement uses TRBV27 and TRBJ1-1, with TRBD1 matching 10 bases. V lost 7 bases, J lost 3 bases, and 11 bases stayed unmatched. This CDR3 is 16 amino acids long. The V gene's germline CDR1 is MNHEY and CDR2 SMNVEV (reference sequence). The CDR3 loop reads CASKWGTGVGDTEAFF. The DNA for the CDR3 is TGTGCCAGCAAGTGGGGGACAGGGGTCGGGGACACTGAAGCTTTCTTT.

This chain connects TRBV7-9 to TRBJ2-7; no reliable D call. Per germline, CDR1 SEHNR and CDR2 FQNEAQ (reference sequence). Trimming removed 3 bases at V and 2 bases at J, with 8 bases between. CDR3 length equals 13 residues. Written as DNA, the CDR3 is TGTGCCAGCAGCTTGAACAGAGCCTACGAGCAGTACTTC. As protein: CASSLNRAYEQYF. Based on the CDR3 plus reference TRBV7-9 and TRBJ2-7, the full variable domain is DTGVSQNPRHKITKRGQNVTFRCDPISEHNRLYWYRQTLGQGPEFLTYFQNEAQLEKSRLLSDRFSAERPKGSFSTLEIQRTEQGDSAMYLCASSLNRAYEQYFGPGTRLTVT.

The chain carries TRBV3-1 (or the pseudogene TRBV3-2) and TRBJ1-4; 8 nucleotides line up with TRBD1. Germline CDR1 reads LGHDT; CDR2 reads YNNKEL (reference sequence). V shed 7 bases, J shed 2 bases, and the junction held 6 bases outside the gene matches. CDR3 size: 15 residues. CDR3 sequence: CASTRGLGTNEKLFF. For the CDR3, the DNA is TGTGCCAGCACCAGGGGGCTGGGGACTAATGAAAAACTGTTTTTT.

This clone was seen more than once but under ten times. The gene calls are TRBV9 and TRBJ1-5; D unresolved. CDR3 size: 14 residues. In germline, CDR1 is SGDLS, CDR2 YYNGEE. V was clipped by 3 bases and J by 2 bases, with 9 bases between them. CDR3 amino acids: CASSAVPGNQPQHF. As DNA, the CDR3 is TGTGCCAGCAGCGCTGTCCCGGGCAATCAGCCCCAGCATTTT. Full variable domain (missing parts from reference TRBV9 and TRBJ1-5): DSGVTQTPKHLITATGQRVTLRCSPRSGDLSVYWYQQSLDQGLQFLIQYYNGEERAKGNILERFSAQQFPDLHSELNLSSLELGDSALYFCASSAVPGNQPQHFGDGTRLSIL.

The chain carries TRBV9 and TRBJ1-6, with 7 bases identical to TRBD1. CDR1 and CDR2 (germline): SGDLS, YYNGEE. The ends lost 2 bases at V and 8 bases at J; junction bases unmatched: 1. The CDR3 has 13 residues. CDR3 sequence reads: CASSVGTDSPLHF. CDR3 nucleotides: TGTGCCAGCAGCGTTGGGACAGATTCACCCCTCCACTTT. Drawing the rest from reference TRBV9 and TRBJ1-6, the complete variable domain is DSGVTQTPKHLITATGQRVTLRCSPRSGDLSVYWYQQSLDQGLQFLIQYYNGEERAKGNILERFSAQQFPDLHSELNLSSLELGDSALYFCASSVGTDSPLHFGNGTRLTVT.